The clone carrying this T cell receptor (beta chain) showed up many times. The V and J ends lost 1 base and 4 bases, in that order; junction bases with no gene match: 4. The CDR3 has 14 residues. Looked up from germline, CDR1 is DFQATT and CDR2 is SNEGSKA (reference sequence). The data were obtained in a study of T cells in Graves' hyperthyroidism and ophthalmopathy. Amplified TCR beta CDR3 regions derived from RNA transcripts. When the TCR CDR3 underwent first-round RT-PCR, the HTBI primer set was used. Each CDR3 protein gets one entry after TCRdb re-called the multiplex PCR reads with MiXCR. The sample lists 310,000 or so distinct CDR3 sequences, approximately 15% occurring once. Uncontrolled infection, other autoimmune disease, pregnancy or lactation excluded patients.

The sequenced material came from blood. The source of this sequence is a woman between 55 and 75 years old with Graves' ophthalmopathy. This rearrangement joins TRBV20-1 to TRBJ2-5; TRBD1 aligns across 9 bases. CDR3 coding DNA: TGCAGTGCTAGAGTCCGGACAGGGGCAGAGACCCAGTACTTC. Translated, it gives CSARVRTGAETQYF.